This T cell receptor beta chain was profiled in a study of cytomegalovirus exposure and HLA in healthy donors. Findings and limits, study-wide: The dataset shows that most TCR sequences were rare, while some public TCRs occurred in many donors. In an earlier analysis, in approximately 570 donors, most V segments appeared productive either ~87% or ~30% of the time. Immune exposure was documented only through CMV serostatus. Presence/absence analyses supposed approximately even sequencing depth among donors.

In the case of this clone: Its target is not known.

The V gene end was trimmed by 5 bases and the J gene end by 6 bases; junction bases not matched to a gene: 13. CDR3 length equals 15 residues. The germline gives CDR1 MNHNS, CDR2 SASEGT. A multiplex PCR was run with 60 Vbeta primers and 13 Jbeta primers. The assay was immunoSEQ multiplex PCR, and TCRdb's table has in-frame clones only and misses some. The repertoire has 90,000 to 120,000 clones, roughly a tenth of them found once; the top ten carry 5.5% to 7.5%. The TCR sequence derives from a middle-aged man in good health and CMV-seropositive. The chain is built from TRBV6-1 and TRBJ2-7, with TRBD1 matching over 7 bases. Sequenced: PBMCs. CDR3 sequence: CASSLSTGFLFEQYF. Written as DNA, the CDR3 is TGTGCCAGCAGTCTCTCGACAGGGTTTCTTTTCGAGCAGTACTTC.